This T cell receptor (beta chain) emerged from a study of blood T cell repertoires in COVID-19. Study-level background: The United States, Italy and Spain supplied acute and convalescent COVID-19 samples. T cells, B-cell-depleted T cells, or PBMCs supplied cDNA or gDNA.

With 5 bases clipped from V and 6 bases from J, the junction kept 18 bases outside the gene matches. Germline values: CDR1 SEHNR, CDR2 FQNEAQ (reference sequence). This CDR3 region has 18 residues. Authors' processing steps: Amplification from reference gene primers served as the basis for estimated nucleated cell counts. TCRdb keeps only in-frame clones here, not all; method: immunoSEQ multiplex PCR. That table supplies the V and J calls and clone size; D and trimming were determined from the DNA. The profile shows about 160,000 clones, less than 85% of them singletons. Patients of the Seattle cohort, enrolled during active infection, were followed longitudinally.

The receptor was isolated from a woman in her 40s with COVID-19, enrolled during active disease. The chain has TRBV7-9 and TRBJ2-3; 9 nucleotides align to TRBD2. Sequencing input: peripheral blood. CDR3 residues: CASSQWGGGSSGRDTQYF. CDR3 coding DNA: TGTGCCAGCAGCCAATGGGGTGGAGGATCCAGCGGGAGGGATACGCAGTATTTT.